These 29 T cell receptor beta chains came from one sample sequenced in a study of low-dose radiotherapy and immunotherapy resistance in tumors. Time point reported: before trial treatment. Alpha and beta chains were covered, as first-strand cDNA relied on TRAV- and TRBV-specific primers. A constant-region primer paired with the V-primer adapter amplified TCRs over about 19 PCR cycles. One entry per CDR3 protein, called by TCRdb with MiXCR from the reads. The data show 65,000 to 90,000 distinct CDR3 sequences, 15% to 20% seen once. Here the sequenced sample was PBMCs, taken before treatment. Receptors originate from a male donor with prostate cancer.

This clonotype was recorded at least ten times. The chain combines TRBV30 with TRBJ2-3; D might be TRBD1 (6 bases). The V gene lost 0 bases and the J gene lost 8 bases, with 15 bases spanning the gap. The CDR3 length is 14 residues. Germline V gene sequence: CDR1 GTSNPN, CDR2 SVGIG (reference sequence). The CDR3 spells CAWSVSGGRGTQYF. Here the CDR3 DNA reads TGTGCCTGGAGTGTCAGTGGGGGCCGGGGTACGCAGTATTTT.

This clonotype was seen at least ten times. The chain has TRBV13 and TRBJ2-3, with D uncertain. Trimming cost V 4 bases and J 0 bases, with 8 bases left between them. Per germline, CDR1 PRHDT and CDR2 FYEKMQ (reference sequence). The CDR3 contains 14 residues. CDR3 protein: CASSSLRSTDTQYF. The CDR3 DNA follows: TGTGCCAGCAGCTCCCTCCGTAGCACAGATACGCAGTATTTT.

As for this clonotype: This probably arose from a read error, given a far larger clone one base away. The CDR3: CASSLVSRASNEQYF. CDR3 sequence (DNA): TGTGCCAGCAGCTTGGTCTCGCGGGCCTCTAATGAGCAGTACTTC. The gene calls are TRBV5-6 and TRBJ2-5; possible D gene TRBD2, 5 bases. Germline CDR1 SGHDT, CDR2 YYEEEE. Between the trimmed V and J ends, which lost 0 bases and 11 bases, there was a span of 20 bases. The CDR3 extends over 15 amino acids.

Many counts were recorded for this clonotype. The CDR3 here is CASTEGGRANNEQFF. The CDR3 coding sequence is TGTGCCAGTACCGAAGGCGGGCGGGCCAACAATGAGCAGTTCTTC. This chain links TRBV19 with TRBJ2-1; D is perhaps TRBD2 (5 bases). Between the trimmed V and J ends, which lost 7 bases and 5 bases, there was a span of 18 bases. The CDR3 is 15 residues long. CDR1 is LNHDA, CDR2 SQIVND, per germline (reference sequence). The full variable domain, rest sourced from reference TRBV19 and TRBJ2-1, is DGGITQSPKYLFRKEGQNVTLSCEQNLNHDAMYWYRQDPGQGLRLIYYSQIVNDFQKGDIAEGYSVSREKKESFPLTVTSAQKNPTAFYLCASTEGGRANNEQFFGPGTRLTVL.

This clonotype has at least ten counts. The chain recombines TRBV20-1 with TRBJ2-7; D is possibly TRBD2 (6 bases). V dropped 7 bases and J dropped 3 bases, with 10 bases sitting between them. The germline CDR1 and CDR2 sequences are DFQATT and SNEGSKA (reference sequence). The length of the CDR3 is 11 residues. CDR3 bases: TGCAGTGGGGGACTCATCTACGAGCAGTACTTC. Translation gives CSGGLIYEQYF.

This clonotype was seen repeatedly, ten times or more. CDR3 bases: TGTGCCAGCAGCCAAGTAGCGGCCAATGAGCAGTTCTTC. This codes for CASSQVAANEQFF. The chain employs TRBV4-2 and TRBJ2-1, with D possibly matching TRBD2 (6 bases). Germline V gene lookup returns CDR1 LGHNA and CDR2 YNFKEQ. CDR3 length equals 13 residues. Trimming left V 1 base short and J 6 bases short, with 7 bases between.

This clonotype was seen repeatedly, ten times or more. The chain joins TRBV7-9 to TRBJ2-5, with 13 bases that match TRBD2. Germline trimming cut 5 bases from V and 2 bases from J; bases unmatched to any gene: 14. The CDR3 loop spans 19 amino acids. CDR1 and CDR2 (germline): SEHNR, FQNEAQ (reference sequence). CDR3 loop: CASSRGLAGEPTAQETQYF. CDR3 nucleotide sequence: TGTGCCAGCAGCCGTGGACTAGCGGGGGAACCGACTGCACAAGAGACCCAGTACTTC.

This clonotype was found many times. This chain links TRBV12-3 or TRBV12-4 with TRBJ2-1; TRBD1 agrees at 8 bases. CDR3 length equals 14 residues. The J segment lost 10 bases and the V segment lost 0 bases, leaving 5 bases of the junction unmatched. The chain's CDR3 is CASSLAGGQGEQFF. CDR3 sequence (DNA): TGTGCCAGCAGTTTAGCGGGAGGACAGGGAGAGCAGTTCTTC.

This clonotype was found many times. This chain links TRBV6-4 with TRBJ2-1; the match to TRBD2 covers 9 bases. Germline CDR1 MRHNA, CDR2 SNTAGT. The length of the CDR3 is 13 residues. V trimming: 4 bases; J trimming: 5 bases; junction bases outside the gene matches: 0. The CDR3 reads CASSGLADNEQFF. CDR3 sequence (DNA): TGTGCCAGCAGTGGACTAGCGGACAATGAGCAGTTCTTC.

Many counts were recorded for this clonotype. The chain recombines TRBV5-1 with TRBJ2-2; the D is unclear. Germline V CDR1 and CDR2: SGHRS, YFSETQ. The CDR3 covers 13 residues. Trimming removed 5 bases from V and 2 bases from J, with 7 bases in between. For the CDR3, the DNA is TGCGCCAGCAGTTTCGAAAACACCGGGGAGCTGTTTTTT. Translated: CASSFENTGELFF.

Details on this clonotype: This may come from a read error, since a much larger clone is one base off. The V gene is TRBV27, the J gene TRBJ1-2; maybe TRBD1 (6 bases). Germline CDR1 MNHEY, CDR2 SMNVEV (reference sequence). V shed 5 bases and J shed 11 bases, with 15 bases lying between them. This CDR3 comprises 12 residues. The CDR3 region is CASSVRTGSYTF. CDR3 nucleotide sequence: TGTGCCAGCAGTGTACGAACAGGGTCATACACCTTC.

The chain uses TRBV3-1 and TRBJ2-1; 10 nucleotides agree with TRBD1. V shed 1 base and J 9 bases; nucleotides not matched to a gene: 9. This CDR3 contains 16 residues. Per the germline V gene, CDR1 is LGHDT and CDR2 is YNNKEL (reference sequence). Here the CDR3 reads CASSQAGGTGDLEQFF. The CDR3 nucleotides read TGTGCCAGCAGCCAAGCGGGCGGGACAGGGGACCTTGAGCAGTTCTTC.

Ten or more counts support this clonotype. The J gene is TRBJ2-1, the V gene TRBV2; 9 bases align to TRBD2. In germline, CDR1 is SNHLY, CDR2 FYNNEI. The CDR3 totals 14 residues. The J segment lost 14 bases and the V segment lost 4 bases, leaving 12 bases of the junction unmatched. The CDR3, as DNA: TGTGCCAGCAGTGGAAATCGGATAGCGGGGGTTAAGTTCTTC. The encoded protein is CASSGNRIAGVKFF. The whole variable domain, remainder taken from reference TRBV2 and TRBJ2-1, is EPEVTQTPSHQVTQMGQEVILRCVPISNHLYFYWYRQILGQKVEFLVSFYNNEISEKSEIFDDQFSVERPDGSNFTLKIRSTKLEDSAMYFCASSGNRIAGVKFFGPGTRLTVL.

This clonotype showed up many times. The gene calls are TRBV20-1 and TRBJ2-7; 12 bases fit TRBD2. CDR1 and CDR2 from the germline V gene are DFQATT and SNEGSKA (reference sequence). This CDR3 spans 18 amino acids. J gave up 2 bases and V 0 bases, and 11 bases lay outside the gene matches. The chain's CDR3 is CSARDSGLLAGGPYEQYF. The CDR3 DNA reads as TGCAGTGCTAGAGATTCTGGCCTACTAGCGGGAGGCCCCTACGAGCAGTACTTC.

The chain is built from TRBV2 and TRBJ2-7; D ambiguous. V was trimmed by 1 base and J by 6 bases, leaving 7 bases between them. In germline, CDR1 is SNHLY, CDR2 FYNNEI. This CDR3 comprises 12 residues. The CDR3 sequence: CASSEGAVEQYF. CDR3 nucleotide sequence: TGTGCCAGCAGTGAAGGTGCTGTCGAGCAGTACTTC.

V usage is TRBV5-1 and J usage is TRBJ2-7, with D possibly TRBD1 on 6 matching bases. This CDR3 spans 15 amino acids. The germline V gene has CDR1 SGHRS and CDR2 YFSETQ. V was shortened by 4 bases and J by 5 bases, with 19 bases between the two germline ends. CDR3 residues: CASSPKATGTDEQYF. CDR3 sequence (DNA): TGCGCCAGCAGCCCAAAAGCGACAGGCACCGACGAGCAGTACTTC.

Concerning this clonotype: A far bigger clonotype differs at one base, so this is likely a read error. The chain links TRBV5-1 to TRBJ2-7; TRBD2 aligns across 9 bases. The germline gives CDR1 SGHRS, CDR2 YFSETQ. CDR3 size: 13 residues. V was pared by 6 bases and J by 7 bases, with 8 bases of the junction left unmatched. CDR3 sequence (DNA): TGCGCCAGCAAGGTAGCGGGGGTTGATGAGCAGTACTTC. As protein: CASKVAGVDEQYF.

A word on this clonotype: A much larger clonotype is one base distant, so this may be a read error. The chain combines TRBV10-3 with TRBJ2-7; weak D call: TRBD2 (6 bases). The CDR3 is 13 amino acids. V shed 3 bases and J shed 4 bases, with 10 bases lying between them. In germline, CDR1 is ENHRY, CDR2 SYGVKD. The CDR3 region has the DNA TGTGCCATCAGTGAAGGACTAACGTACGAGCAGTACTTC. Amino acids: CAISEGLTYEQYF.

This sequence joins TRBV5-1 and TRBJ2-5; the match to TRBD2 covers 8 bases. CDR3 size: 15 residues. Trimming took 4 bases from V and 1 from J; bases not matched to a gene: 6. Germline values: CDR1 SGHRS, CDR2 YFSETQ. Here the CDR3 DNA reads TGCGCCAGCAGCAGTAGCGGGGTACTCCAAGAGACCCAGTACTTC. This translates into CASSSSGVLQETQYF. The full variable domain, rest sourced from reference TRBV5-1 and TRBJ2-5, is KAGVTQTPRYLIKTRGQQVTLSCSPISGHRSVSWYQQTPGQGLQFLFEYFSETQRNKGNFPGRFSGRQFSNSRSEMNVSTLELGDSALYLCASSSSGVLQETQYFGPGTRLLVL.

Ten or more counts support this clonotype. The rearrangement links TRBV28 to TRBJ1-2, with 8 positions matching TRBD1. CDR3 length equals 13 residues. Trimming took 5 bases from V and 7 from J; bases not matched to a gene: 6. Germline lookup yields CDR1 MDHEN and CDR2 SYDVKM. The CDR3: CASSPDRALGYTF. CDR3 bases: TGTGCCAGCAGTCCGGACAGGGCCCTTGGCTACACCTTC.

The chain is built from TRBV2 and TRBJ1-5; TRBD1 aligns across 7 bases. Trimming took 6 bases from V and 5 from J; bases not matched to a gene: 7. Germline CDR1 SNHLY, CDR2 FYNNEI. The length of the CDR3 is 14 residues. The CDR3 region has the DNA TGTGCCAGCAGACACGACAGGGCGGATCAGCCCCAGCATTTT. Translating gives CASRHDRADQPQHF.

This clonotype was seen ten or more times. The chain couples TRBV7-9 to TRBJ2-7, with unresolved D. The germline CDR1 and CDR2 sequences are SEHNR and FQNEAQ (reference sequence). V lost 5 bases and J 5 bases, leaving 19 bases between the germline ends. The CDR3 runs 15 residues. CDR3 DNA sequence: TGTGCCAGCAGCCCCGCGACCCTCCGAACTAACGAGCAGTACTTC. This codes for CASSPATLRTNEQYF. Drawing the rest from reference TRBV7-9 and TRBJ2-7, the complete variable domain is DTGVSQNPRHKITKRGQNVTFRCDPISEHNRLYWYRQTLGQGPEFLTYFQNEAQLEKSRLLSDRFSAERPKGSFSTLEIQRTEQGDSAMYLCASSPATLRTNEQYFGPGTRLTVT.

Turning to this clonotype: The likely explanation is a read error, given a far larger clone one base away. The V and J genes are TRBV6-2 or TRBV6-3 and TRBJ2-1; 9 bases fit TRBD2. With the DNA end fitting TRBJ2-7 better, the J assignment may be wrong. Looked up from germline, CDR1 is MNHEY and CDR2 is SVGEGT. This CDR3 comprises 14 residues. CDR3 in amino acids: CASATGLATYKQYF. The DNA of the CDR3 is TGTGCCAGCGCGACGGGACTAGCAACCTACAAGCAGTACTTC.

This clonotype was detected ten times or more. CDR3 bases: TGCAGTGCAAACATGGGCTCCTACAATGAGCAGTTCTTC. This codes for CSANMGSYNEQFF. V usage is TRBV20-1 and J usage is TRBJ2-1; D not resolved. The CDR3 spans 13 residues. The germline CDR1 and CDR2 sequences are DFQATT and SNEGSKA (reference sequence). Trimming took 6 bases from V and 0 from J, leaving 9 bases between them.

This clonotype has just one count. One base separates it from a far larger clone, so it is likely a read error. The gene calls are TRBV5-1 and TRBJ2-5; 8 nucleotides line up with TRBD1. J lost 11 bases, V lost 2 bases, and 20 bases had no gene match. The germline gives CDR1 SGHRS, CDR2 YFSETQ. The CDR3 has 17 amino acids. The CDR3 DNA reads TGCGCCAGCAGCTTTTTCACGACGGACAGGGTAAGATTAGAGCAGTACTTC. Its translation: CASSFFTTDRVRLEQYF.

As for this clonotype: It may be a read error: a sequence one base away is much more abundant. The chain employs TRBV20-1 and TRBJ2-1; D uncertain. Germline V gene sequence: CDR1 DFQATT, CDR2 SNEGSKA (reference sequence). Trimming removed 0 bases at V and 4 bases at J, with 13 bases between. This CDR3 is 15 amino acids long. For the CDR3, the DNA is TGCAGTGCTAGAGATCCCCTAGTGGGGTACAATGAGCAGTTCTTC. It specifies CSARDPLVGYNEQFF.

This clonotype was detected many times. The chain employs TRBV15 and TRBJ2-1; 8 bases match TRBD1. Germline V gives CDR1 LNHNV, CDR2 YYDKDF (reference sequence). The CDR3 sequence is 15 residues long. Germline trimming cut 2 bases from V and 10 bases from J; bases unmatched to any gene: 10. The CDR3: CATSRTGTGLGEQFF. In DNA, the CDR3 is TGTGCCACCAGCAGAACCGGGACAGGTCTGGGGGAGCAGTTCTTC.

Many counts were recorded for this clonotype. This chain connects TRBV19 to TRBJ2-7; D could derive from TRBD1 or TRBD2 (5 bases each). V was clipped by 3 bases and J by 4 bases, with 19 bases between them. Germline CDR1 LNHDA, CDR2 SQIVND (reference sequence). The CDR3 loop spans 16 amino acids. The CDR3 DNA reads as TGTGCCAGTAGTATGTCTCGGGGCGCCGATGGGTACGAGCAGTACTTC. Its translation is CASSMSRGADGYEQYF.

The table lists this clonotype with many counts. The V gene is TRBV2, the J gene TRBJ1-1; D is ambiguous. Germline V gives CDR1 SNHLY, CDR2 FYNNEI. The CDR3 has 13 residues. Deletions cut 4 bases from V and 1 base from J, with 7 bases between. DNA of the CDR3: TGTGCCAGCAGTGTGGGCCCGAACACTGAAGCTTTCTTT. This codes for CASSVGPNTEAFF. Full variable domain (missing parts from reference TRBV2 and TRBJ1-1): EPEVTQTPSHQVTQMGQEVILRCVPISNHLYFYWYRQILGQKVEFLVSFYNNEISEKSEIFDDQFSVERPDGSNFTLKIRSTKLEDSAMYFCASSVGPNTEAFFGQGTRLTVV.